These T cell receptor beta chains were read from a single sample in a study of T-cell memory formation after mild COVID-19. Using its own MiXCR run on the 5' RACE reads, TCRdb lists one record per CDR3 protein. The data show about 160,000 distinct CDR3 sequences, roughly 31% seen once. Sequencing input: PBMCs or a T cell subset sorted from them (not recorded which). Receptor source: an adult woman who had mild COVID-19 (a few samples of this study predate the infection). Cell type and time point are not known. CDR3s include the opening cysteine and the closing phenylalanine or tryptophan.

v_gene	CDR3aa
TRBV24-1	CATSSGKWYEQYF
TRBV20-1	CSARDLASDYNEQFF
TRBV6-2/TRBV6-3	CASLPTGLGGSGELFF
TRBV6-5	CASSSYLGGKNYGYTF
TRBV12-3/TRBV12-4	CASSFQVHYGYTF
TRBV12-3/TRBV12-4	CASSPHRRDGGYTF
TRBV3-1	CASSQGIGLAGADTQYF
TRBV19	CASSIKEGAYEQYF
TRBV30	CAWSVVGEGYTF
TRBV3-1	CASSPAGGRETQYF
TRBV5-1	CASSDQTGGEGTEAFF
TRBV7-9	CASIQPDHPTSGSHGANVLTF
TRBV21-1	CASSKVAGTSETGELFF
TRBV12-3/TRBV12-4	CASRVGNDEKLFF
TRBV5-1	CASSSGTGASETQYF
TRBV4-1	CASSQLQGARWTQYF
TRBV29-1	CSVEMETGMYEQFF
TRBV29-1	CSVGQGNYGYTF
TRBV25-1	CASSENGGYGYTF
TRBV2	CASSDLRGAGEAFF
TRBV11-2	CASSSITSGRGRYRNEQFF
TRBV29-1	CSVKGLAGGSSYNEQFF
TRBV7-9	CASTLGQGADTQYF
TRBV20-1	CSARTGTSTDTQYF
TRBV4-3	CASSQVQGAGTSGAYEQYF
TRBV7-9	CASRRVQPGELFF
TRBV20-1	CSAIRGNEQFF
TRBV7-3	CASSLGLAEVDTQYF
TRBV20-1	CSAYGQGAETQYF
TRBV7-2	CASSRRGNEQFF
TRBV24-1	CATSEYERGVGTQYF
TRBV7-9	CASSLAGTGLQPQHF
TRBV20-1	CSARAGPSNQPQHF
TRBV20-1	CSALNIYSNQPQHF
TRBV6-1	CASSEADTYTEAFF
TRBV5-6	CASSFMGEPNYGYTF
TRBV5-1	CASSLEVGGRSYEQYF
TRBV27	CASSPSGGAYNEQFF
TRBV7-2	CASSHDGRSYEQYF
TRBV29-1	CSVETSETGRHYEQYF
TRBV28	CASSGQGGSDTQYF
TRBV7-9	CASRLAGDLQQYF
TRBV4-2	CASSREDSYSGNTIYF
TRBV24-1	CATSGTYRGRYQETQYF
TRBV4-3	CASSQDPLTTGILSSGNTIYF
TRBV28	CASSPFQGDETQYF
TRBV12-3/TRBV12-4	CASSTGRSAEAFF
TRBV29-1	CSVRRGTFDTQYF
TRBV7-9	CASSLPGLSTDTQYF
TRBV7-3	CASSRDLRTDTQYF
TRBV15	CATGVQGPDTQYF
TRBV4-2	CASSQLGLAGPVEQYF
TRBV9	CASSGTPTGGEQYF
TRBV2	CASTGTGKVSGELFF
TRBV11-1	CASGTGSWYEQYF